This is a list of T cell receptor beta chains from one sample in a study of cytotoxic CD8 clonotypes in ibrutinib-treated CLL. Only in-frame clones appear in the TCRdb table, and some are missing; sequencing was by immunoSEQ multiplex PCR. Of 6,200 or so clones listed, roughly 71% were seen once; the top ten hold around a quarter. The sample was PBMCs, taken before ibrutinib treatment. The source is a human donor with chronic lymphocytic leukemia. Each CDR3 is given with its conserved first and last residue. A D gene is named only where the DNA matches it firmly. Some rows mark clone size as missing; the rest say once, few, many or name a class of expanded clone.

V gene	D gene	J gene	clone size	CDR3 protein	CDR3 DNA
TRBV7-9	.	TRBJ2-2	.	CASSFRPGGTGELFF	TGTGCCAGCAGCTTCCGGCCCGGGGGTACCGGGGAGCTGTTTTTT
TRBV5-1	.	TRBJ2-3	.	CASSLGRPTDTQYF	TGCGCCAGCAGCTTGGGGCGCCCCACAGATACGCAGTATTTT
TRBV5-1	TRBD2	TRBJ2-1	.	CASSSREGGEQFF	TGCGCCAGCAGCTCGCGGGAGGGCGGTGAGCAGTTCTTC
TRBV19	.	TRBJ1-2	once	CASNGPYGYTF	TGTGCCAGTAACGGTCCCTATGGCTACACCTTC
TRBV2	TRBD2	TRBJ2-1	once	CASRTTSGRWNEQFF	TGTGCCAGCAGGACCACTAGCGGGAGATGGAATGAGCAGTTCTTC
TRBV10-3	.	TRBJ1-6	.	CAISESTGGNSPLHF	TGTGCCATCAGTGAGTCGACTGGGGGAAATTCACCCCTCCACTTT
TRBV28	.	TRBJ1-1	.	CASRRGGFGTEAFF	TGTGCCAGCAGAAGAGGGGGGTTCGGCACTGAAGCTTTCTTT
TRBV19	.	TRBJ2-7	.	CASSPSGTGYEQYF	TGTGCCAGTAGTCCTTCCGGGACTGGCTACGAGCAGTACTTC
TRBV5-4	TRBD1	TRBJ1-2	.	CASTPSDRVNYGYTF	TGTGCCAGCACCCCCTCCGACAGGGTTAACTATGGCTACACCTTC
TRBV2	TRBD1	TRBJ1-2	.	CASSVPGQVHYGYTF	TGTGCCAGCAGCGTCCCGGGACAGGTACACTATGGCTACACCTTC
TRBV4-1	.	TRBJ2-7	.	CASSQELGYEQYF	TGCGCCAGCAGCCAAGAGTTGGGGTACGAGCAGTACTTC
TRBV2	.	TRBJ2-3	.	CASSSGTAGTDTQYF	TGTGCCAGCAGTTCGGGAACAGCGGGTACAGATACGCAGTATTTT
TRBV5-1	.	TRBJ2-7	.	CASSPSSYEQYF	TGCGCCAGCAGCCCAAGTTCCTACGAGCAGTACTTC
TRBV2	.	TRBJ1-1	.	CASRLGNTEAFF	TGTGCCAGCCGCCTGGGTAACACTGAAGCTTTCTTT
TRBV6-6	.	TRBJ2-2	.	CASNPGFTGELFF	TGTGCCAGCAATCCAGGGTTCACCGGGGAGCTGTTTTTT
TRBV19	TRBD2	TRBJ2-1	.	CASSRGLAGVISYNEQFF	TGTGCCAGTAGTAGAGGACTAGCGGGAGTAATTTCCTACAATGAGCAGTTCTTC
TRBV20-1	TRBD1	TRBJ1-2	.	CSATQGAGYTF	TGCAGTGCTACCCAGGGGGCAGGCTACACCTTC
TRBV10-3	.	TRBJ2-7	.	CAISGQGLLYEQYF	TGTGCCATCAGTGGACAAGGACTTCTCTACGAGCAGTACTTC
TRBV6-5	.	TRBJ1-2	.	CASKRLEGAHGYTF	TGTGCCAGCAAACGTCTGGAGGGCGCACATGGCTACACCTTC
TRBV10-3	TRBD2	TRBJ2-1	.	CAYRSGGAANEQFF	TGTGCCTATAGAAGCGGGGGGGCGGCGAATGAGCAGTTCTTC